The T cell receptor beta chain described here comes from a study of shared clonotypes between healthy human individuals. Positive CCR7 selection of CD45RO-negative cells yielded the naive CD8 cells, and terminally differentiated effector memory CD45RA+ cells were excluded. Worth noting for this clone: The antigen is not known. This CDR3 is also generated by other DNA sequences in the sample.

Assay runs were performed at deep level. Sequenced by immunoSEQ multiplex PCR; TCRdb stores in-frame clones only, minus some. The sample yields about 2 million clones, roughly 94% seen once. The CDR3 has 14 amino acids. CDR1 is SGHNT, CDR2 YYREEE, per germline (reference sequence). J gave up 1 base and V 5 bases, and 2 bases lay outside the gene matches. Study-wide points: Unshared clonotypes carried lower generation probabilities than those common to all four donors.

V gene TRBV5-4 combines with J gene TRBJ2-5; 10 bases align to TRBD2. Sequences were obtained from naive CD8+ T cells sorted from blood. The origin of this receptor is a young man in good health. The CDR3: CASSLAGGQETQYF. The CDR3, as DNA: TGTGCCAGCAGTTTAGCGGGAGGCCAAGAGACCCAGTACTTC.